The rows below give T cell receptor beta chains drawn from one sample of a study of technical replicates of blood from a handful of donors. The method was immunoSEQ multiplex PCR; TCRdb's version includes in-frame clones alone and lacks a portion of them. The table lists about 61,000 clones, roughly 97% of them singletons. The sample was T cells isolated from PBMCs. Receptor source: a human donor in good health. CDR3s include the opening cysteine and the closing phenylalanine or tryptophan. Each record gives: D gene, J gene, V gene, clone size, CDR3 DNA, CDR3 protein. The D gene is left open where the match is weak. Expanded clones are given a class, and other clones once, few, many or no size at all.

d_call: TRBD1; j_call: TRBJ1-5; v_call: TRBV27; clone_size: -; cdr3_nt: TGTGCCAGCAGTTTAACAGGGGCTAGCAATCAGCCCCAGCATTTT; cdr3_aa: CASSLTGASNQPQHF
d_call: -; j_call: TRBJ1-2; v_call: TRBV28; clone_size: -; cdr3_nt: TGTGCCAGCAGTTTGGGACTACCCTCCAAAGGCTACACCTTC; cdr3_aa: CASSLGLPSKGYTF
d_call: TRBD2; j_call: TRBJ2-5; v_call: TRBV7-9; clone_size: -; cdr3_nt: TGTGCCAGCAGCTTAGCCCTAGCGGATGGTCAAGAGACCCAGTACTTC; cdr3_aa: CASSLALADGQETQYF
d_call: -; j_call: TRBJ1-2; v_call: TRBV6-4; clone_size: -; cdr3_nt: TGTGCCAGCAGTGCTTCGAGGGGTCGGGGGAACTATGGCTACACCTTC; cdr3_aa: CASSASRGRGNYGYTF
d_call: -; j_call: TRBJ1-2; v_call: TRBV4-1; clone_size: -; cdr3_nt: TGCGCCAGCACCATTAATCAGGGTTTTCTTGGCTACACCTTC; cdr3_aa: CASTINQGFLGYTF
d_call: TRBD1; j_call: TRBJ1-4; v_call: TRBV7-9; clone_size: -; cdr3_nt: TGTGCCAGCAGCTTAGGCAGGGGGCTTTCCCTCCATGAAAAACTGTTTTTT; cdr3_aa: CASSLGRGLSLHEKLFF
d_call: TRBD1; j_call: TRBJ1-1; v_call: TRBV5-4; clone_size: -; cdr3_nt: TGTGCCAGCAGGCGCCTCCGGGACAGGCAACACTCGGGGAACACTGAAGCTTTCTTT; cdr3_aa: CASRRLRDRQHSGNTEAFF
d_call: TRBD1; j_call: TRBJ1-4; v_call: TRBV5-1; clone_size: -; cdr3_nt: TGCGCCAGCAGCGGGACAGGTTATAATGAAAAACTGTTTTTT; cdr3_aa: CASSGTGYNEKLFF
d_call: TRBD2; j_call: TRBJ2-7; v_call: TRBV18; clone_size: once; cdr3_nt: TGTGCCAGCTCCCATGGACTAGCGGGAACTTACGAGCAGTACTTC; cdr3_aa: CASSHGLAGTYEQYF
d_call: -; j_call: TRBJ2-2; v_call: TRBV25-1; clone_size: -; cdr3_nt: TGTGCCAGCAGTGTTAGACTGAACACCGGGGAGCTGTTTTTT; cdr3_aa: CASSVRLNTGELFF
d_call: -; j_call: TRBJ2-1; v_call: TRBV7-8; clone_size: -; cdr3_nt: TGTGCCAGCAGCTTAATTGGCGGGGGCGGGAATGAGCAGTTCTTC; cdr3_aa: CASSLIGGGGNEQFF
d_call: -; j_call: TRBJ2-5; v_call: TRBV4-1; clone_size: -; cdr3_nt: TGCGCCAGCAGCCAAGAGAGCATCCAAGAGACCCAGTACTTC; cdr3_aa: CASSQESIQETQYF
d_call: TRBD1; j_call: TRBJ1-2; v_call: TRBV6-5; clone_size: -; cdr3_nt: TGTGCCAGCAGCAGGGGGTTCAACTATGGCTACACCTTC; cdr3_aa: CASSRGFNYGYTF
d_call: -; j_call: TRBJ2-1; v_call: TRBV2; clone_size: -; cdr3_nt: TGTGCCAGCAGTGATAACAATGAGCAGTTCTTC; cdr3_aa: CASSDNNEQFF
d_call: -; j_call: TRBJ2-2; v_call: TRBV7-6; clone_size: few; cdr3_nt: TGTGCCAGCAGCCCTTGGGGGGGCGCGATCGGGGAGCTGTTTTTT; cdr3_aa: CASSPWGGAIGELFF
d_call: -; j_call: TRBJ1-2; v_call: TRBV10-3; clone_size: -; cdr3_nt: TGTGCCATCAACGCAGGGTATGGCTACACCTTC; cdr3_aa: CAINAGYGYTF
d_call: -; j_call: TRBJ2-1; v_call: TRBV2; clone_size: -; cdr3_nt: TGTGCCAGCCGGGGTCTTAGCTCCTACAATGAGCAGTTCTTC; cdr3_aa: CASRGLSSYNEQFF
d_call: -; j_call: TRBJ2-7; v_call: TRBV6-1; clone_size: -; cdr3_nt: TGTGCCAGCAGTGAAGAGGGCGGGATCTACGAGCAGTACTTC; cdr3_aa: CASSEEGGIYEQYF
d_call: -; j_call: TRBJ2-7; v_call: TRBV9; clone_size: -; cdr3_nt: TGTGCCAGCAGCGCATACCTAGGTCCCTACGAGCAGTACTTC; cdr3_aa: CASSAYLGPYEQYF
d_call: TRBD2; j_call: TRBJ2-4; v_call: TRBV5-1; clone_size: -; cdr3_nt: TGCGCCAGCAGCCTCGGGTTAGCGGGAGAGGAGGACATTCAGTACTTC; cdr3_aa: CASSLGLAGEEDIQYF
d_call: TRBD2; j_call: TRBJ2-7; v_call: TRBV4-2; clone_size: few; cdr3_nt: TGTGCCAGCAGCCCCCTAGCGGGAAAATCCTACGAGCAGTACTTC; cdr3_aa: CASSPLAGKSYEQYF
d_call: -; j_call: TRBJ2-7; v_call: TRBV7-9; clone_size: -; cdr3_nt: TGTGCCAGCAGCCGATTACACTACGAGCAGTACTTC; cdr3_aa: CASSRLHYEQYF
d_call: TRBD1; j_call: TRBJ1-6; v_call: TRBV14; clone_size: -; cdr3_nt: TGTGCCAGCAGCCTTAGGCGCAGGGGGCAGTCACCCCTCCACTTT; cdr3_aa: CASSLRRRGQSPLHF
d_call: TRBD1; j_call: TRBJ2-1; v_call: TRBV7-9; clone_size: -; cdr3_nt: TGTGCCAGCAGCTTAAGACAGGGATCTGAAAATGAGCAGTTCTTC; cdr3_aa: CASSLRQGSENEQFF
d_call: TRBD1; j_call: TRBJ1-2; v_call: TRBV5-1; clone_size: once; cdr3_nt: TGCGCCAGCACGACAGGGGGGGCTAACTATGGCTACACCTTC; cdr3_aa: CASTTGGANYGYTF
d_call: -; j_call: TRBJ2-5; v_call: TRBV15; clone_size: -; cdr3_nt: TGTGCCACCAGCAGAGATCCCCACTTGGTCAGGGTCAAAAACACCAATGACCAAGAGACCCAGTACTTC; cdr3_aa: CATSRDPHLVRVKNTNDQETQYF
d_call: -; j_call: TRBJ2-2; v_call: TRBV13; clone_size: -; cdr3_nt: TGTGCCAGCAGCTTAGACACCCCAATGAACACCGGGGAGCTGTTTTTT; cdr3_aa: CASSLDTPMNTGELFF
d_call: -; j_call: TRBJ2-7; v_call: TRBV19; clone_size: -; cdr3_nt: TGTGCCAGTAGTGTCCTAGGAATGAGTTACGAGCAGTACTTC; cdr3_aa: CASSVLGMSYEQYF
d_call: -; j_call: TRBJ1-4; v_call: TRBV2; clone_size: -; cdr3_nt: TGTGCCAGCAGCGCCGGAAGGGGAAAAATCGGTGAAAAACTGTTTTTT; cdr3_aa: CASSAGRGKIGEKLFF
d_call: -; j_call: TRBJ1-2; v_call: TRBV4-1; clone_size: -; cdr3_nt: TGCGCCAGCAGCCAAGCGGCCAGGGGTCTTCGTGGCTACACCTTC; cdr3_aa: CASSQAARGLRGYTF
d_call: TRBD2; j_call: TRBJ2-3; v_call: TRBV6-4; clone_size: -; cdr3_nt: TGTGCCAGCAGTGACTCGTGGCTAGCGGGAGTGGCCCTCACAGATACGCAGTATTTT; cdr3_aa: CASSDSWLAGVALTDTQYF
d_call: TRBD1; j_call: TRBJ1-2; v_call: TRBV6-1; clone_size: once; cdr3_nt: TGTGCCAGCGGGACAGGGTCTCCTCGGTGGGGCTACACCTTC; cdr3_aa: CASGTGSPRWGYTF
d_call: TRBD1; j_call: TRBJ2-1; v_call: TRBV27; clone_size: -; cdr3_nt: TGTGCCAGCAGCCCCGGGACAGGGGACAATGAGCAGTTCTTC; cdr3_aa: CASSPGTGDNEQFF
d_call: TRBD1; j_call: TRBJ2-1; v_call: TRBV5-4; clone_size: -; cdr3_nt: TGTGCCAGCAGCGACGGGACAGGGAACAATGAGCAGTTCTTC; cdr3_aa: CASSDGTGNNEQFF
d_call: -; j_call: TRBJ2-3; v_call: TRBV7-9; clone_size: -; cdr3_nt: TGTGCCAGCAGCGACCGGGACCCGGGAGCAGATACGCAGTATTTT; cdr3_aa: CASSDRDPGADTQYF
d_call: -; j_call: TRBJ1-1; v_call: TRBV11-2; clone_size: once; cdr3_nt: TGTGCCAGCAGCCTAACTAGTGCTGAAGCTTTCTTT; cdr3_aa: CASSLTSAEAFF
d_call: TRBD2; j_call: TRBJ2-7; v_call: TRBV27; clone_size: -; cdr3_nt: TGTGCCAGCAGTTGGGGGTGGAGAAGCGGGAGAGACGAGCAGTACTTC; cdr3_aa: CASSWGWRSGRDEQYF
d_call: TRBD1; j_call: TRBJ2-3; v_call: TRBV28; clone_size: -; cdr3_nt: TGTGCCAGCAGCCCGGGACAGTTCACAGATACGCAGTATTTT; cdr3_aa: CASSPGQFTDTQYF
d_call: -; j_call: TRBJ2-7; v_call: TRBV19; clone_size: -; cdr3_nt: TGTGCCAGTAGGAGCTTGAGCTCCTACGAGCAGTACTTC; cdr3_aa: CASRSLSSYEQYF
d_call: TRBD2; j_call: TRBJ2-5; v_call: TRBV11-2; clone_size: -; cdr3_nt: TGTGCCAGCAGCAACCTATTTAGCGGGGGGGGAGAAGAGACCCAGTACTTC; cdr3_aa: CASSNLFSGGGEETQYF
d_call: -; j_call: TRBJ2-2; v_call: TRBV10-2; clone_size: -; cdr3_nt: TGCGCCAGCAGTGATCCGGCTAGCAGGAACACCGGGGAGCTGTTTTTT; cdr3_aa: CASSDPASRNTGELFF
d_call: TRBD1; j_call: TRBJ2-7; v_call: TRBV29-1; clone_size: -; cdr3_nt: TGCAGCGTCAGAACCGGGACAGGGGGGAACGAGCAGTACTTC; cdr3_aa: CSVRTGTGGNEQYF
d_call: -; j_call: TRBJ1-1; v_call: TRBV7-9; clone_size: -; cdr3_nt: TGTGCCAGCAGCTTACTGGCTCAGAACACTGAAGCTTTCTTT; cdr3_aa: CASSLLAQNTEAFF
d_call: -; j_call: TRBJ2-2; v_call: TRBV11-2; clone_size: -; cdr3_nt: TGTGCCAGCACCGTATCTAGCCGCGTTGCAATCACCGGGGAGCTGTTTTTT; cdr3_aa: CASTVSSRVAITGELFF
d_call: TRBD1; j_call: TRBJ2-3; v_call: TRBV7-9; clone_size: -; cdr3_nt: TGTGCCAGCAGCTACGGACAGGGGGCAGATACGCAGTATTTT; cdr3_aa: CASSYGQGADTQYF
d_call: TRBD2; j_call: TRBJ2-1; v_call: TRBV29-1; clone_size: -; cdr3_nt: TGCAGCGTTATATCCCGAGCTAGCGGAACATACAATGAGCAGTTCTTC; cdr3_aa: CSVISRASGTYNEQFF
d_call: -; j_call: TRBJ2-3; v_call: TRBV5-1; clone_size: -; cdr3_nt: TGCGCCAGCAGGACTAGCACAGATACGCAGTATTTT; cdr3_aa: CASRTSTDTQYF